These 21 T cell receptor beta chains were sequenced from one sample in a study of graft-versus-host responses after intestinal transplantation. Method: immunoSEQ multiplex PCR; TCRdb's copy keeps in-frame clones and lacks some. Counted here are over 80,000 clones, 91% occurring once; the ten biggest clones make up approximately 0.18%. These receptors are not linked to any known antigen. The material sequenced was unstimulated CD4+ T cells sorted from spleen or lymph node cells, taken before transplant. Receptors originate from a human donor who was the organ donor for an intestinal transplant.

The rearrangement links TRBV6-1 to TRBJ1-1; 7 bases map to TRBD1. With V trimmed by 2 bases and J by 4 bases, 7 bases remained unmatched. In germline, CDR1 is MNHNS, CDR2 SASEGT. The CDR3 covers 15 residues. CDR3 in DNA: TGTGCCAGCAGTGAAAGGGGCAAGGGGGCCACTGAAGCTTTCTTT. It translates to CASSERGKGATEAFF.

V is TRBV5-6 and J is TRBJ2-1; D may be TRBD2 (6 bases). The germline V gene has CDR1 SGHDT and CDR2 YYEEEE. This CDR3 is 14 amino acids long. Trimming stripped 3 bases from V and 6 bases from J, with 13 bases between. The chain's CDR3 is CASSSASAGNEQFF. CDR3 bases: TGTGCCAGCAGCTCGGCTAGCGCTGGCAATGAGCAGTTCTTC.

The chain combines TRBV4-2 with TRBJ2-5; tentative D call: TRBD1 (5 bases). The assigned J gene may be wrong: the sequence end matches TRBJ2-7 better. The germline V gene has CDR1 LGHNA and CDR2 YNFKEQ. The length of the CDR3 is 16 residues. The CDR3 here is CASSQDPIGVSYEQYF. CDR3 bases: TGTGCCAGCAGCCAAGACCCTATAGGGGTCTCCTACGAGCAGTACTTC.

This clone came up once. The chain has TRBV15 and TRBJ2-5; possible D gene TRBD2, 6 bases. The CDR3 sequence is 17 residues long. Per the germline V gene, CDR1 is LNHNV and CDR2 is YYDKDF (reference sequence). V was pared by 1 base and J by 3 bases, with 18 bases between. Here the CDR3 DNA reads TGTGCCACCAGCAGAGTTTTGGTCGCGACTAGAGAAGAGACCCAGTACTTC. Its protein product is CATSRVLVATREETQYF.

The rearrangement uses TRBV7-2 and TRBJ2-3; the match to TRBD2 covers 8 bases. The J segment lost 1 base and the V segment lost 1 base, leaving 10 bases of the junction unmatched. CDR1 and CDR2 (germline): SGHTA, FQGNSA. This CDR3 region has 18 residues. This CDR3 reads CASSLVGTRVAGTDTQYF. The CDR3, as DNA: TGTGCCAGCAGCTTAGTAGGGACTAGAGTCGCGGGCACAGATACGCAGTATTTT.

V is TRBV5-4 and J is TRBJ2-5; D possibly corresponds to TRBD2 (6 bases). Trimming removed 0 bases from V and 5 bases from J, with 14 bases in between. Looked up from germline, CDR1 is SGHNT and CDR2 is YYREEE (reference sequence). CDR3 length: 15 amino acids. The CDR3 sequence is CASSLVSAEGETQYF. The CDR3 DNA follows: TGTGCCAGCAGCTTGGTGTCAGCGGAGGGGGAGACCCAGTACTTC.

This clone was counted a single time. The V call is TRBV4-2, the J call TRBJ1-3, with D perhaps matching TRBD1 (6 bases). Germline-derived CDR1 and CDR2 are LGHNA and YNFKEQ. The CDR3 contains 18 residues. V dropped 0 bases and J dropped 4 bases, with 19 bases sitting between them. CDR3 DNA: TGTGCCAGCAGCCAAGAGCCAGGGGCCGCTCTGTGGGGAAACACCATATATTTT. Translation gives CASSQEPGAALWGNTIYF.

The CDR3 here is CASSVRGQGNADTQYF. In DNA form, the CDR3 reads TGTGCCAGCAGCGTAAGGGGACAGGGAAATGCAGATACGCAGTATTTT. V usage is TRBV9 and J usage is TRBJ2-3; 9 bases are shared with TRBD1. From germline, CDR1 is SGDLS and CDR2 YYNGEE. V shed 1 base and J 4 bases; nucleotides not matched to a gene: 7. There are 16 residues in the CDR3.

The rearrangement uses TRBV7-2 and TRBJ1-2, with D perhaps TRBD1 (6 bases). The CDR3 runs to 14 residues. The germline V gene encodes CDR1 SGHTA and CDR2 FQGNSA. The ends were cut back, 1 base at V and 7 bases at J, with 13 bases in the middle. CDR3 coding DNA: TGTGCCAGCAGCTTAGGGGGGCCAGGGGCTGGCTACACCTTC. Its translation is CASSLGGPGAGYTF.

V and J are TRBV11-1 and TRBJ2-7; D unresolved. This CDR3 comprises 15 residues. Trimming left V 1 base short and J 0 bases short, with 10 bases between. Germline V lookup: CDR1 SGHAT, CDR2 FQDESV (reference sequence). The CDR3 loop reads CASSLEAGSSYEQYF. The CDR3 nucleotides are TGTGCCAGCAGCTTAGAGGCCGGGTCCTCCTACGAGCAGTACTTC.

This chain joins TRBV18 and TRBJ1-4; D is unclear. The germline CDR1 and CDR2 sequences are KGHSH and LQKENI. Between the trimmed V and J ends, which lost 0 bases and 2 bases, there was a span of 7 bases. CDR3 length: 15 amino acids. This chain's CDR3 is CASSPPGWTNEKLFF. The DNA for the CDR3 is TGTGCCAGCTCACCACCCGGGTGGACTAATGAAAAACTGTTTTTT.

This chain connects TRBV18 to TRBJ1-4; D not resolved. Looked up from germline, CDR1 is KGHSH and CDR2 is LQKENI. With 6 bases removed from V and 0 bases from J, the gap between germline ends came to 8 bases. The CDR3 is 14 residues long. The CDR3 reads CASSPGTTNEKLFF. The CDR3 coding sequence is TGTGCCAGCTCTCCGGGGACAACTAATGAAAAACTGTTTTTT.

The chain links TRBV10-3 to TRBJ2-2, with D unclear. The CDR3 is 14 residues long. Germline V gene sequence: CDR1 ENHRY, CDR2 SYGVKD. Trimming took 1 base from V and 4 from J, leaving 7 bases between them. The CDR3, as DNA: TGTGCCATCAGTGAGTTACAGAGCACCGGGGAGCTGTTTTTT. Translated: CAISELQSTGELFF.

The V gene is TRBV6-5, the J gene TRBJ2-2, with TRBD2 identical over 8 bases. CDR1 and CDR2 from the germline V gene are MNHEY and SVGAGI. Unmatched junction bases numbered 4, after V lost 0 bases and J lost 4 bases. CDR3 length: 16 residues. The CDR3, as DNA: TGTGCCAGCAGTTACTCATGGACTAGCAGCACCGGGGAGCTGTTTTTT. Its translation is CASSYSWTSSTGELFF.

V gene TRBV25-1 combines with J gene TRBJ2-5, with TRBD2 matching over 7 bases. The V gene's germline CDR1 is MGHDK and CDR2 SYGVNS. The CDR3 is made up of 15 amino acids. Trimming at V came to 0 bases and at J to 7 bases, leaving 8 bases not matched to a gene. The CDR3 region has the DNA TGTGCCAGCAGTGAATATCAGAACTGGGGGGGGACCCAGTACTTC. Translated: CASSEYQNWGGTQYF.

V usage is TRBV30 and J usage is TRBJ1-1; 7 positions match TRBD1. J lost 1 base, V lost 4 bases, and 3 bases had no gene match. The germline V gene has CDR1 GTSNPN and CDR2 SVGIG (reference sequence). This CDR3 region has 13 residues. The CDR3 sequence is CAWTRTGNTEAFF. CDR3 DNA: TGTGCCTGGACGCGGACAGGGAACACTGAAGCTTTCTTT.

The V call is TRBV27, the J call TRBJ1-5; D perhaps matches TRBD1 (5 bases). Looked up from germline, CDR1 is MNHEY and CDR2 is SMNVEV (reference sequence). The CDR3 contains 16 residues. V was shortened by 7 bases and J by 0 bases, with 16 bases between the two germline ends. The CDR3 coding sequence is TGTGCCAGCACCCCCCCCGACAGATATAGCAATCAGCCCCAGCATTTT. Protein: CASTPPDRYSNQPQHF.

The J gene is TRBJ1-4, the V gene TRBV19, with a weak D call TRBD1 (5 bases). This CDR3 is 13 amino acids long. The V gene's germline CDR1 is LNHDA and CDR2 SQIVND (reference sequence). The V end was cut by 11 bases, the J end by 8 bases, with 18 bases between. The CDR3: CASQNLRGEKLFF. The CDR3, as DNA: TGTGCCTCCCAGAACCTCCGGGGGGAAAAACTGTTTTTT.

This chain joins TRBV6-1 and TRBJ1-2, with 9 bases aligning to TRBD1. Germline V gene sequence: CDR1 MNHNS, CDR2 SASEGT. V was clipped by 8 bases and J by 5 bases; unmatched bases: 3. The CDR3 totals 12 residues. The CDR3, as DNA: TGTGCCAGCCGGGGACAGGGATATGGCTACACCTTC. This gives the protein CASRGQGYGYTF.

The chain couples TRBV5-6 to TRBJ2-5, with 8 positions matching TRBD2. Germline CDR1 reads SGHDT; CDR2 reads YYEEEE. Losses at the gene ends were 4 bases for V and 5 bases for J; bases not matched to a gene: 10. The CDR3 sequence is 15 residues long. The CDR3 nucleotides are TGTGCCAGCAGCCTACCTAGCGGGCCCGCGGAGACCCAGTACTTC. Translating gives CASSLPSGPAETQYF.

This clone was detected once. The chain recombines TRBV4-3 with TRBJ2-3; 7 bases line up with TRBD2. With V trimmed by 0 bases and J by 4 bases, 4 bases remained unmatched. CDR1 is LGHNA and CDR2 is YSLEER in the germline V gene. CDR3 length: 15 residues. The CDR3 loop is CASSQDLLAADTQYF. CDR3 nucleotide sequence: TGCGCCAGCAGCCAAGACCTCCTAGCGGCAGATACGCAGTATTTT.